These T cell receptor beta chains were read from a single sample in a study of CD8 T cells in ankylosing spondylitis. TCRdb recomputed calls from the 5' RACE reads with MiXCR, one row per CDR3 protein. The sample records about 140,000 distinct CDR3 sequences, roughly 7.7% being singletons. The sequencing input was synovial fluid, either unsorted or a sorted T cell fraction (not recorded which). These receptors originate from a male donor with ankylosing spondylitis. The CDR3 runs from the conserved cysteine through the conserved F or W. D genes are given only for firm matches. Rows give clone size only sometimes, using once, few, many, or a class for an expanded clone.

clone size	J gene	V gene	D gene	CDR3 protein	CDR3 DNA
few	TRBJ1-2	TRBV7-2	-	CASSYDRSSGYTF	TGTGCCAGCAGCTATGACAGATCCTCTGGCTACACCTTC
few	TRBJ1-2	TRBV20-1	-	CSAESRGRYGYTF	TGCAGTGCTGAGAGCCGGGGCAGGTATGGCTACACCTTC
many	TRBJ2-7	TRBV5-1	TRBD1	CASSLGQGRSYEQYF	TGCGCCAGCAGTTTAGGACAGGGACGCTCCTACGAGCAGTACTTC
-	TRBJ1-1	TRBV11-2	-	CASSFRAPLSEAFF	TGTGCCAGCAGCTTTAGGGCCCCTCTTTCCGAAGCTTTCTTT
-	TRBJ1-2	TRBV7-2	-	CASSWGNLNYGYTF	TGTGCCAGCAGCTGGGGAAACCTAAACTATGGCTACACCTTC
few	TRBJ2-3	TRBV24-1	TRBD1	CATSELTGVDSDTQYF	TGTGCCACCAGTGAACTTACAGGGGTTGATTCAGATACGCAGTATTTT
many	TRBJ2-5	TRBV7-6	-	CASSLDEGGETQYF	TGTGCCAGCAGCTTAGATGAGGGAGGAGAGACCCAGTACTTC
medium-sized	TRBJ1-2	TRBV4-2	TRBD1	CASSQITGAGYGYTF	TGTGCCAGCAGCCAAATAACAGGGGCGGGCTATGGCTACACCTTC
many	TRBJ2-3	TRBV11-2	-	CASSPSWTGRGDTQYF	TGTGCCAGCAGCCCCTCATGGACAGGGAGGGGAGATACGCAGTATTTT
-	TRBJ2-3	TRBV20-1	-	CSARTSTDTQYF	TGCAGTGCGCGGACTAGCACAGATACGCAGTATTTT
few	TRBJ1-2	TRBV20-1	-	CSARDRLTYGYTF	TGCAGTGCTAGAGATCGCCTTACCTATGGCTACACCTTC
few	TRBJ2-7	TRBV7-2	-	CASSLAAGSSPYEQYF	TGTGCCAGCAGCTTAGCCGCTGGCAGCTCTCCCTACGAGCAGTACTTC
many	TRBJ2-3	TRBV12-3/TRBV12-4	TRBD1	CASRGQGVPDTQYF	TGTGCCAGCAGGGGACAGGGGGTTCCAGATACGCAGTATTTT
few	TRBJ2-1	TRBV6-4	-	CASSDSAGVYNEQFF	TGTGCCAGCAGTGACTCGGCAGGGGTGTACAATGAGCAGTTCTTC
-	TRBJ2-1	TRBV19	-	CASSISGSYNEQFF	TGTGCCAGTAGTATTAGCGGTTCCTACAATGAGCAGTTCTTC
many	TRBJ2-3	TRBV20-1	-	CSARSVITDTQYF	TGCAGTGCTAGGAGTGTGATCACAGATACGCAGTATTTT
-	TRBJ2-7	TRBV2	-	CASNQDPSDYEQYF	TGTGCCAGCAATCAAGATCCATCGGACTACGAGCAGTACTTC
-	TRBJ2-3	TRBV5-1	TRBD2	CASRTQLAGREDTQYF	TGCGCCAGCAGAACCCAACTAGCGGGACGGGAGGATACGCAGTATTTT
many	TRBJ1-2	TRBV28	-	CASSFVLGYGYTF	TGTGCCAGCAGTTTCGTGCTCGGCTATGGCTACACCTTC
many	TRBJ1-5	TRBV7-2	-	CASSFGVINQPQHF	TGTGCCAGCAGCTTCGGCGTAATCAATCAGCCCCAGCATTTT
many	TRBJ1-2	TRBV7-9	-	CASSLADPAGGYTF	TGTGCCAGCAGCTTAGCGGACCCAGCAGGTGGCTACACCTTC
many	TRBJ2-3	TRBV6-1	-	CASRTSRGGGTDTQYF	TGTGCCAGCAGAACATCCAGGGGAGGCGGCACAGATACGCAGTATTTT
many	TRBJ1-5	TRBV6-2/TRBV6-3	-	CASSYVTEIQPQHF	TGTGCCAGCAGTTATGTAACGGAGATTCAGCCCCAGCATTTT
many	TRBJ2-1	TRBV20-1	-	CSVGSSFPYNEQFF	TGCAGTGTCGGATCGTCTTTTCCCTACAATGAGCAGTTCTTC
few	TRBJ1-1	TRBV6-1	-	CASRLTLNTEAFF	TGTGCCAGCAGACTAACCTTGAACACTGAAGCTTTCTTT
many	TRBJ1-2	TRBV4-2	-	CASSRGGEDIYGYTF	TGTGCCAGCAGCCGAGGGGGGGAAGATATCTATGGCTACACCTTC
few	TRBJ2-7	TRBV18	-	CASSPPSRASYEQYF	TGTGCCAGCTCACCACCAAGCAGAGCATCCTACGAGCAGTACTTC